This T cell receptor beta chain appears in the sequencing data of a study of cytomegalovirus exposure and HLA in healthy donors. Findings of the study overall: Per published reports, the classifier diagnosed cytomegalovirus status with high specificity and sensitivity. The authors confirmed in vitro that a few CMV-associated chains were specific for CMV antigens.

V lost 0 bases and J lost 0, with 8 bases in between. Germline V lookup: CDR1 GTSNPN, CDR2 SVGIG (reference sequence). This CDR3 has 14 amino acids. Notes on this clone: The antigen is not known.

The assay was immunoSEQ multiplex PCR, and TCRdb's table has in-frame clones only and misses some. The sample carries some 150,000 clones, approximately 90% recorded once. This sequence originates from a man younger than 35 in good health and CMV-seropositive. V is TRBV30 and J is TRBJ1-1, with D uncertain. The sequencing sample was made of PBMCs. The CDR3 nucleotides are TGTGCCTGGAGTGTACGAGGCATGAACACTGAAGCTTTCTTT. It encodes CAWSVRGMNTEAFF.